The sequence of this T cell receptor (beta chain) was determined in a study of beta chain features in type 1 diabetes (dated by TCRdb to the late 2010s). With regard to the full study: Patients and healthy donors did not differ in mean age, gender distribution, total cell number or subset yield. A total of 100 million to 140 million sorted cells were examined across all samples, and the number of cells per subset was strongly correlated with RNA yield. In the study, recently diagnosed type 1 diabetes patients and matched healthy donors were compared on the TCRB repertoires of their sorted circulating CD4+ T cell subsets. Regulatory and stem cell-like memory subsets were isolated from only 8 patients and about 8 healthy donors, whereas naive and central memory subsets came from all 28 donors. Paper-wide results and their limitations: At VDJ recombination sites, type 1 diabetes patients had fewer insertions and more deleted nucleotides, which implies abnormalities in thymic rearrangement. Because cDNA rather than genomic DNA was sequenced, highly expressing activated cells could have been over-represented, although no difference in activation and CD3 levels was found between groups. Type 1 diabetes patients showed a moderate but significant shortening of TCRB CDR3 length in all four CD4+ subsets. Only small numbers of individuals were included in the HLA sub-analyses, which left unresolved whether HLA type had any influence on TCRB rearrangement. Naive, central memory and regulatory TCRB repertoires appeared to be more similar among patients than among healthy donors. Shorter templates might have been favored by PCR, but patient and control samples were amplified and corrected together, so both groups would have been affected equally by any skew.

The entire isolated RNA was reverse transcribed using the High Capacity cDNA Reverse Transcription Kit, and thus expressed TCRB transcripts were sequenced. Deep immunoSEQ sequencing was applied to naive, central memory and regulatory T cell samples, giving an average of around 4 million total reads per sample. Sorted cells were lysed in RLT buffer, and RNA was extracted using DNase-treated RNeasy Micro or Mini kits according to cell number. Each cell subset was processed separately to prevent cross-contamination, with patient and healthy donor samples processed together. The immunoSEQ multiplex PCR was used to amplify TCRB sequences from cDNA, yielding 87-bp fragments that span the CDR3 region. Sequencing of the amplicons was performed on the Illumina HiSeq platform. The study's processing was this. Synthetic template baselines were used to correct PCR bias computationally, reads within Hamming distance 2 were collapsed, and singletons that could not be merged were discarded. Reads were aligned against IMGT to assign V, D and J genes, CDR3 length and insertions or deletions at six rearrangement sites. Within each subset, clonotype counts were normalized to sorted cell number, after which true diversity and Gini coefficients were computed with the tcR R package. The overlap coefficient, calculated on TCRB nucleotide sequences, was used to quantify repertoire sharing. Drawn from immuneACCESS, this table holds only the in-frame rearrangements with V and J called that TCRdb kept. Clones are partly lost; checked studies trace under half to an unresolved V gene and leave the rest unexplained. That table supplies the V and J calls and clone size; D and trimming were determined from the DNA. The sample table holds about 220,000 clones, of which 11% were seen once. Approximately 1.4% of the sample is in the top ten clones.

This clone showed up just a few times. Its antigen remains undetermined. Base qualities are not provided; no much larger clone lies one nucleotide away. A single peripheral blood draw of about 116 mL on average was collected from each donor into heparinised tubes. Using a panel that included CD45RO, CCR7, CD25, CD127, CD95 and CD27, naive, central memory, regulatory and stem cell-like memory CD4+ T cells were sorted on a BD FACSAria II. All sorted populations exceeded 95% purity. Right away, PBMCs were isolated by Lymphoprep density gradient centrifugation and were stained directly, with no culture step. To minimize batch effects, samples were stained and sorted in pairs, one healthy donor with one patient per experiment. For this chain, trimming is 8 bases at the V end and 6 bases at the J end, and the number of junction bases without a gene match is 7. The CDR3 numbers 14 residues from cysteine through phenylalanine. Just the 42-base CDR3 DNA is kept, in frame starting at base 1. CDR1 and CDR2 are drawn from the germline V gene (reference sequence): MNHNY, SVGAGI.

The sequenced sample was central memory CD4+ T cells from blood. This sequence originates from a man aged 18 to 30 in good health. The rearranged chain carries TRBV6-6 and TRBJ2-2, with 9 bases in between that match TRBD1. The nucleotide sequence is TGTGCCAGCGGCGGGACAGGGAGTGCCGGGGAGCTGTTTTTT. Its amino acids are CASGGTGSAGELFF.